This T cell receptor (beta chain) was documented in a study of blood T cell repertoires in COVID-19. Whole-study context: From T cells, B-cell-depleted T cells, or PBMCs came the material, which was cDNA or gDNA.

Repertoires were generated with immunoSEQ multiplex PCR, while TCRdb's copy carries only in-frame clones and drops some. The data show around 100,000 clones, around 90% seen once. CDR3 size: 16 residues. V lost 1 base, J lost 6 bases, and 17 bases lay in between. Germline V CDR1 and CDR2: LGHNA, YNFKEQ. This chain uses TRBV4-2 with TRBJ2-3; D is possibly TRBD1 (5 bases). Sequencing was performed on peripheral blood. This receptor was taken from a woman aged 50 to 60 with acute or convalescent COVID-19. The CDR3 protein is CASSQGSSRSGDTQYF. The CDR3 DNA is TGTGCCAGCAGCCAAGGCTCTAGTCGCTCAGGGGATACGCAGTATTTT.